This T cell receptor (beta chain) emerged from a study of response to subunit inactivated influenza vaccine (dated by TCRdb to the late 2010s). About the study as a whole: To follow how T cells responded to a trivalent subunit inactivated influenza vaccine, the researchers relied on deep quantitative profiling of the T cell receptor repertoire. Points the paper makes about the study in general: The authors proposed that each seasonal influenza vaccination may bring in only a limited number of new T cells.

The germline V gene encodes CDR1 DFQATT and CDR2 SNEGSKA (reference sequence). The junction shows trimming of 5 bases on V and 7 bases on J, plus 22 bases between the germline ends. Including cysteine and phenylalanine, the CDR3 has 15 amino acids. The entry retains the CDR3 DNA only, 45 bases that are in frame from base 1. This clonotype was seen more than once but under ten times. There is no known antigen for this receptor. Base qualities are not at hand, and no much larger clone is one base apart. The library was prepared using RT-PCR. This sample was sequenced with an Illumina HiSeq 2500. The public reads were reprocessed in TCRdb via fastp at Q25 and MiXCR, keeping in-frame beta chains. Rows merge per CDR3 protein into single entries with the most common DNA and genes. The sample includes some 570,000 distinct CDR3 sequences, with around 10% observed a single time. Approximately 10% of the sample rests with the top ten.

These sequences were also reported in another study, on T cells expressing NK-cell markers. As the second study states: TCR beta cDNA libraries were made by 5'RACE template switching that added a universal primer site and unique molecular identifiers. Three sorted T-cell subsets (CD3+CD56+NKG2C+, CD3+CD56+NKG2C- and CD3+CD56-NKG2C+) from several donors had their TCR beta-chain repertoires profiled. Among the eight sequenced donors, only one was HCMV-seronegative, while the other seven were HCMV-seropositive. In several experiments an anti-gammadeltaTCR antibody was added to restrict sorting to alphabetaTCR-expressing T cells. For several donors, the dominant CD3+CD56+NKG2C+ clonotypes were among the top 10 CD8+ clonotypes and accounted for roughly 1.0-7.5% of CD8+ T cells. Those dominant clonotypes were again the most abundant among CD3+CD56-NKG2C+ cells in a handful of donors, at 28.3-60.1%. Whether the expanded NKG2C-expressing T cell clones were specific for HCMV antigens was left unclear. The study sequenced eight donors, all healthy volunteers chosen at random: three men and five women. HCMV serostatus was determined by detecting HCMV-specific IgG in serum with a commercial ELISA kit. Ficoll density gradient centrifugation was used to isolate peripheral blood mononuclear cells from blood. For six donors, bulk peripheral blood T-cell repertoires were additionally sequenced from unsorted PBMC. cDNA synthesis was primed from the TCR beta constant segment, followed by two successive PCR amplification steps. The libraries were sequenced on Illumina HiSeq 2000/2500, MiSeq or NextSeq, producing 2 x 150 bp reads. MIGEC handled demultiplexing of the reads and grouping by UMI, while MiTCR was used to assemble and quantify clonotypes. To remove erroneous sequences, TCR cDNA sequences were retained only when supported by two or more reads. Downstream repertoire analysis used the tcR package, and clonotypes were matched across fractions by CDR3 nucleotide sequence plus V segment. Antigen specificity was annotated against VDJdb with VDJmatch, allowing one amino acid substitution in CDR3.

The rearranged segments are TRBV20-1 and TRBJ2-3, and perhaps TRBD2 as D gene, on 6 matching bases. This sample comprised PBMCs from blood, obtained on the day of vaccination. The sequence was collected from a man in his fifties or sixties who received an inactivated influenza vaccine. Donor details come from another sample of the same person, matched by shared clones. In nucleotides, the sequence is TGCAGTGCTCCGACGACTAGTGTTTTTTCGAATACGCAGTATTTT. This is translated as CSAPTTSVFSNTQYF.